The 32 T cell receptor beta chains given below trace back to one sample, sequenced in a study of shared clonotypes between healthy human individuals. Naive CD8 cells were CD45RO-negative, positively selected for CCR7, excluding terminally differentiated effector memory CD45RA+ cells. Sequencing was performed with immunoSEQ multiplex PCR; in TCRdb, only in-frame clones are kept and a portion is missing. This sample has fewer than 1 million clones; about 97% occur once, and the top ten carry under 0.25%. Sequenced sample: naive CD8+ T cells sorted from blood. These receptors all come from a young man in good health.

The chain carries TRBV7-2 and TRBJ2-3, with 12 positions matching TRBD2. The CDR3 is made up of 16 amino acids. V was pared by 5 bases and J by 2 bases, with 5 bases of the junction left unmatched. CDR1 is SGHTA, CDR2 FQGNSA, per germline. This CDR3 reads CASSPPSGRDTDTQYF. The DNA of the CDR3 is TGTGCCAGCAGCCCTCCTAGCGGGAGGGACACAGATACGCAGTATTTT.

V is TRBV11-2 and J is TRBJ2-1; D perhaps matches TRBD2 (6 bases). Trimming cost V 5 bases and J 13 bases, with 18 bases left between them. Germline CDR1 SGHAT, CDR2 FQNNGV. This CDR3 region has 13 residues. In nucleotides, the CDR3 is TGTGCCAGCAGCCCACCCATGGGGACTTTACAGTTCTTC. Amino acid sequence: CASSPPMGTLQFF.

The chain joins TRBV11-2 to TRBJ2-7, with D maybe TRBD1 (6 bases). V was cut by 5 bases and J by 3 bases, with 14 bases left in between. The length of the CDR3 is 14 residues. Germline V gives CDR1 SGHAT, CDR2 FQNNGV. For the CDR3, the DNA is TGTGCCAGCAGCCCAAGGGACACCTTCTACGAGCAGTACTTC. It yields the protein CASSPRDTFYEQYF.

The gene calls are TRBV11-2 and TRBJ2-1; tentatively, D is TRBD2 (6 bases). The germline V gene encodes CDR1 SGHAT and CDR2 FQNNGV. V was shortened by 2 bases and J by 4 bases, with 15 bases between the two germline ends. The CDR3 length is 16 residues. CDR3 nucleotides: TGTGCCAGCAGCTTACAGAGCCTAGCGAGGTACAATGAGCAGTTCTTC. Translated, it gives CASSLQSLARYNEQFF.

This chain links TRBV18 with TRBJ1-4, with no clear D. The CDR3 loop spans 15 amino acids. Trimming stripped 6 bases from V and 3 bases from J, with 14 bases between. The germline gives CDR1 KGHSH, CDR2 LQKENI. As DNA, the CDR3 is TGTGCCAGCTCGCTTCCACCTAGTGCTAATGAAAAACTGTTTTTT. The encoded protein is CASSLPPSANEKLFF.

V gene TRBV27 combines with J gene TRBJ1-5; D gene uncertain. V lost 4 bases and J 5 bases, leaving 6 bases between the germline ends. CDR1 and CDR2 (germline): MNHEY, SMNVEV (reference sequence). The CDR3 loop spans 12 amino acids. In DNA form, the CDR3 reads TGTGCCAGCAGTTCCACCCATCAGCCCCAGCATTTT. This encodes CASSSTHQPQHF.

This clone appeared a single time. The chain combines TRBV27 with TRBJ2-7, with 10 bases that match TRBD2. The CDR3 contains 15 residues. The germline gives CDR1 MNHEY, CDR2 SMNVEV (reference sequence). The J segment lost 6 bases and the V segment lost 0 bases, leaving 5 bases of the junction unmatched. The DNA for the CDR3 is TGTGCCAGCAGTTTATCAGCGGGAGGGATTGGCGAGCAGTACTTC. Protein product: CASSLSAGGIGEQYF.

The chain joins TRBV7-9 to TRBJ1-5, with D perhaps matching TRBD1 (5 bases). The germline CDR1 and CDR2 sequences are SEHNR and FQNEAQ (reference sequence). The CDR3 has 14 residues. Between the trimmed V and J ends, which lost 1 base and 6 bases, there was a span of 10 bases. The CDR3 DNA sequence: TGTGCCAGCAGCTTAGAGGGGAATAGTCAGCCCCAGCATTTT. It encodes CASSLEGNSQPQHF.

This clone was recorded once. V is TRBV5-1 and J is TRBJ2-3; no clear D. CDR3 size: 15 residues. Germline V gene sequence: CDR1 SGHRS, CDR2 YFSETQ. V lost 0 bases and J 2 bases, leaving 10 bases between the germline ends. DNA for the CDR3: TGCGCCAGCAGCTTGGCTGTAGGGATCACAGATACGCAGTATTTT. Translating it yields CASSLAVGITDTQYF. The variable domain in full, completed from reference TRBV5-1 and TRBJ2-3, reads KAGVTQTPRYLIKTRGQQVTLSCSPISGHRSVSWYQQTPGQGLQFLFEYFSETQRNKGNFPGRFSGRQFSNSRSEMNVSTLELGDSALYLCASSLAVGITDTQYFGPGTRLTVL.

This clone was seen just once. This chain links TRBV25-1 with TRBJ2-5; 7 bases are shared with TRBD2. The CDR3 loop spans 16 amino acids. The V segment lost 4 bases and the J segment 1 base; nucleotides outside the gene matches: 9. From germline, CDR1 is MGHDK and CDR2 SYGVNS. Written as DNA, the CDR3 is TGTGCCAGCAGTGGGGGACTAACTATGGCCCAAGAGACCCAGTACTTC. This encodes CASSGGLTMAQETQYF.

V usage is TRBV12-5 and J usage is TRBJ2-7; TRBD2 is a possible D gene (5 bases). Per the germline V gene, CDR1 is LGHNT and CDR2 is FRNRAP. V was shortened by 6 bases and J by 6 bases, with 15 bases between the two germline ends. The CDR3 length is 13 residues. The CDR3 loop is CASGSGVWGEQYF. CDR3 DNA: TGTGCTAGTGGCTCCGGGGTTTGGGGCGAGCAGTACTTC.

The chain couples TRBV27 to TRBJ2-2; TRBD2 agrees at 9 bases. CDR3 size: 15 residues. V lost 2 bases, J lost 4 bases, and 2 bases stayed unmatched. The germline CDR1 and CDR2 sequences are MNHEY and SMNVEV (reference sequence). CDR3 sequence: CASSLTLAGTGELFF. CDR3 bases: TGTGCCAGCAGTTTAACACTAGCGGGCACCGGGGAGCTGTTTTTT.

This clone appeared a single time. V is TRBV6-5 and J is TRBJ2-2; D perhaps matches TRBD1 (6 bases). This CDR3 is built from 14 residues. Germline V gene sequence: CDR1 MNHEY, CDR2 SVGAGI. The V end was cut by 2 bases, the J end by 6 bases, with 10 bases between. The chain's CDR3 is CASSYVQGSGELFF. In nucleotides, the CDR3 is TGTGCCAGCAGTTACGTACAGGGATCCGGGGAGCTGTTTTTT.

This chain links TRBV11-2 with TRBJ1-5, with 7 bases that match TRBD1. CDR1 is SGHAT and CDR2 is FQNNGV in the germline V gene. V lost 5 bases and J lost 7; bases outside the gene matches: 11. This CDR3 has 15 amino acids. CDR3: CASSLGTGVGQPQHF. The CDR3, as DNA: TGTGCCAGCAGCCTAGGCACAGGGGTAGGACAGCCCCAGCATTTT.

This sequence joins TRBV7-8 and TRBJ1-4, with 7 positions matching TRBD1. This CDR3 is built from 15 residues. Germline trimming cut 5 bases from V and 4 bases from J; bases unmatched to any gene: 7. The germline gives CDR1 SGHVS, CDR2 FQNEAQ. CDR3 sequence (DNA): TGTGCCAGCAGCAATTCTAGGGGGCTTAATGAAAAACTGTTTTTT. It encodes CASSNSRGLNEKLFF.

The gene calls are TRBV20-1 and TRBJ2-7; D is uncertain. The CDR3 runs to 10 residues. The germline gives CDR1 DFQATT, CDR2 SNEGSKA (reference sequence). V lost 3 bases, J lost 6 bases, and 6 bases lay in between. This CDR3 is CSASPLEQYF. CDR3 coding DNA: TGCAGTGCTAGCCCCCTCGAGCAGTACTTC.

This chain links TRBV14 with TRBJ2-7; 9 positions match TRBD2. After removal of 0 bases from V and 4 bases from J, the junction contained 10 bases not matched to a gene. Germline values: CDR1 SGHDN, CDR2 FVKESK. The CDR3 contains 17 residues. The CDR3 region is CASSQDDRAGGIYEQYF. CDR3 nucleotide sequence: TGTGCCAGCAGCCAAGACGATAGAGCGGGAGGTATTTACGAGCAGTACTTC.

This clone has only one observation. This sequence joins TRBV25-1 and TRBJ1-1; 8 nucleotides line up with TRBD1. The CDR3 is 13 amino acids. V shed 11 bases and J 6 bases; nucleotides not matched to a gene: 11. CDR1 and CDR2 (germline): MGHDK, SYGVNS. This chain's CDR3 is CASNSGGPAEAFF. The CDR3 DNA is TGTGCCTCGAACTCAGGGGGCCCAGCTGAAGCTTTCTTT.

The rearrangement links TRBV11-3 to TRBJ2-1; weak D call: TRBD2 (6 bases). Germline CDR1 is SGHNT and CDR2 is YENEEA. The CDR3 spans 15 residues. V gave up 5 bases and J gave up 7 bases, with 18 bases separating them. Here the CDR3 reads CASSPTGTSWNEQFF. Here the CDR3 DNA reads TGTGCCAGCAGCCCAACCGGAACTAGCTGGAATGAGCAGTTCTTC.

The J gene is TRBJ2-5, the V gene TRBV6-5, with 9 bases that match TRBD1. There are 16 residues in the CDR3. After removal of 0 bases from V and 3 bases from J, the junction contained 5 bases not matched to a gene. The germline CDR1 and CDR2 sequences are MNHEY and SVGAGI. The CDR3 region has the DNA TGTGCCAGCAGTTACTCCTGGGACAGGGCGAAAGAGACCCAGTACTTC. Translated, it gives CASSYSWDRAKETQYF.

V is TRBV28 and J is TRBJ2-5; 9 bases are shared with TRBD2. This CDR3 is built from 14 residues. Trimming cost V 6 bases and J 5 bases; bases outside gene matches: 7. The germline V gene encodes CDR1 MDHEN and CDR2 SYDVKM. The CDR3 bases are TGTGCCAGCAGACCGGGACTAGCTCAGGAGACCCAGTACTTC. This translates into CASRPGLAQETQYF.

The chain combines TRBV27 with TRBJ2-7; 8 bases line up with TRBD2. Germline-derived CDR1 and CDR2 are MNHEY and SMNVEV (reference sequence). The trim removed 3 bases at V and 5 bases at J, leaving 3 bases unmatched. CDR3 length: 13 amino acids. CDR3 region: CASSLVLADEQYF. In DNA form, the CDR3 reads TGTGCCAGCAGTTTGGTACTAGCGGACGAGCAGTACTTC.

V and J are TRBV30 and TRBJ1-1; no reliable D call. The germline V gene encodes CDR1 GTSNPN and CDR2 SVGIG (reference sequence). Trimming shortened V by 3 bases and J by 8 bases, and 16 bases separated the two germline ends. The CDR3 extends over 13 amino acids. In DNA form, the CDR3 reads TGTGCCTGGAGACCGGACGCCTCTAGAGAAGCTTTCTTT. Protein: CAWRPDASREAFF.

For this clone: At one end the junction does not follow the germline gene, possibly because of a read error. The CDR3 nucleotides read TGTGCGAGCATAGGCTCTGGGGCCAACGTCCTGACTTTC. Encoded protein: CASIGSGANVLTF. The gene calls are TRBV7-9 and TRBJ2-6; unclear D gene. This CDR3 spans 13 amino acids. CDR1 SEHNR and CDR2 FQNEAQ come from the germline V gene (reference sequence).

The chain is built from TRBV27 and TRBJ1-5; perhaps TRBD1 as D (6 bases). Per the germline V gene, CDR1 is MNHEY and CDR2 is SMNVEV (reference sequence). The CDR3 sequence is 17 residues long. V was pared by 5 bases and J by 0 bases, with 17 bases between. CDR3 residues: CASSTRQDDYSNQPQHF. Here the CDR3 DNA reads TGTGCCAGCAGTACAAGACAGGACGACTATAGCAATCAGCCCCAGCATTTT.

The chain couples TRBV19 to TRBJ2-1; 9 bases agree with TRBD2. The CDR3 loop spans 15 amino acids. V was pared by 3 bases and J by 3 bases, with 3 bases of the junction left unmatched. Germline V gene lookup returns CDR1 LNHDA and CDR2 SQIVND (reference sequence). CDR3 protein: CASSIPREGYNEQFF. CDR3 nucleotide sequence: TGTGCCAGTAGTATTCCGCGGGAGGGCTACAATGAGCAGTTCTTC.

V is TRBV27 and J is TRBJ1-5; possible D gene TRBD1, 5 bases. The CDR3 spans 12 residues. The ends were cut back, 5 bases at V and 15 bases at J, with 17 bases in the middle. CDR1 is MNHEY, CDR2 SMNVEV, per germline (reference sequence). CDR3 nucleotide sequence: TGTGCCAGCAGTCCCCGGGACGGTCTCTGGCATTTT. Amino acids: CASSPRDGLWHF.

The chain uses TRBV11-2 and TRBJ2-1, with TRBD1 as a possible D gene (6 bases). V lost 5 bases to trimming and J lost 2 bases, with 13 bases between them. This CDR3 spans 15 amino acids. In germline, CDR1 is SGHAT, CDR2 FQNNGV. The CDR3 DNA sequence: TGTGCCAGCAGCACACGACAGGTCCCCTACAATGAGCAGTTCTTC. It codes for CASSTRQVPYNEQFF.

In this sample, this clone turned up once. This chain joins TRBV30 and TRBJ2-7, with D perhaps matching TRBD1 (5 bases). The CDR3 is 17 residues long. Germline V gene data show CDR1 as GTSNPN and CDR2 as SVGIG (reference sequence). Between the trimmed V and J ends, which lost 3 bases and 6 bases, there was a span of 27 bases. For the CDR3, the DNA is TGTGCCTGGAGCCTAGTGAGACGGTCAGGGTATTACAGCGAGCAGTACTTC. Translated: CAWSLVRRSGYYSEQYF.

V gene TRBV7-9 combines with J gene TRBJ2-2; possibly TRBD1 or TRBD2 for D (5 bases each). V lost 2 bases and J lost 7, with 11 bases in between. There are 14 residues in the CDR3. Germline CDR1 and CDR2: SEHNR and FQNEAQ (reference sequence). CDR3 sequence (DNA): TGTGCCAGCAGCTTACCGGGGACCGTCGGGGAGCTGTTTTTT. Protein: CASSLPGTVGELFF.

J is TRBJ2-1 and V is TRBV19, with D unclear. The CDR3 contains 12 residues. Trimming pared 10 bases from V and 8 bases from J, leaving 15 bases between. Germline CDR1 and CDR2: LNHDA and SQIVND (reference sequence). The CDR3 DNA follows: TGTGCCATCGATCTAGGCGTTCATGAGCAGTTCTTC. Its protein is CAIDLGVHEQFF.

This clone was picked up a small number of times. The chain couples TRBV28 to TRBJ1-2, with D perhaps matching TRBD1 (5 bases). The CDR3 contains 14 residues. Germline V CDR1 and CDR2: MDHEN, SYDVKM. The V gene lost 6 bases and the J gene lost 7 bases, with 18 bases spanning the gap. CDR3 nucleotide sequence: TGTGCCAGCAGCCCTGGGGGAGGGTACGGTGGCTACACCTTC. Protein product: CASSPGGGYGGYTF.